The TCR beta chain under discussion was sequenced for a study of long-term antiretroviral therapy in people with HIV. Study-wide findings and caveats: Subsequent to ART, diversity was augmented yet persisted below that of transplant donor controls. Before ART, certain clones expanded, and these dominated the repertoire at all time points.

Sequencing relied on immunoSEQ assay v3.0, run at survey level. Assay: immunoSEQ multiplex PCR; the TCRdb copy retains only in-frame clones and omits some. In the table there are 25,000 to 30,000 clones, about four fifths of which are singletons. Comment on this clone: Its antigen is unidentified.

Germline trimming cut 4 bases from V and 7 bases from J; bases unmatched to any gene: 4. Germline loops: CDR1 MNHNS, CDR2 SASEGT. The length of the CDR3 is 15 residues. The origin of this receptor is a woman under 40 with HIV. The sequenced sample was unsorted PBMCs, obtained 1.1 years before starting antiretroviral therapy. The V gene is TRBV6-1, the J gene TRBJ1-6; 10 nucleotides agree with TRBD1. CDR3 nucleotides: TGTGCCAGCAGTGTGGGACAGGGGAGCAATTCACCCCTCCACTTT. It is translated as CASSVGQGSNSPLHF.